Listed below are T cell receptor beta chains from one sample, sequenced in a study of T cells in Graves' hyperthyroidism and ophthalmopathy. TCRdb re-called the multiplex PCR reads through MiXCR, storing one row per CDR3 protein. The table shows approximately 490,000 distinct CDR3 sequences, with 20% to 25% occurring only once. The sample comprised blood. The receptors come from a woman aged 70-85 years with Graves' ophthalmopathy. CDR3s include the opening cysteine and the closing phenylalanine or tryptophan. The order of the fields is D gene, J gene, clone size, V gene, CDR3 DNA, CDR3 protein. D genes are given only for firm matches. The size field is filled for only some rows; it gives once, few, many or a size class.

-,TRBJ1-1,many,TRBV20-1,TGCAGTGCCGACGACAGCATGAACACTGAAGCTTTCTTT,CSADDSMNTEAFF
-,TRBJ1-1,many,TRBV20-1,TGCAGTGCCCCCTCTACAGAGTGGGAGAACACTGAAGCTTTCTTT,CSAPSTEWENTEAFF
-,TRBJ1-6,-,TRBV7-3,TGTGCCAGCAGCTTAAAGGGTTTGGGGCGCAATTCACCCCTCCACTTT,CASSLKGLGRNSPLHF
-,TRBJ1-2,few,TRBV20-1,TGCAGTGCGGCGGGCCTACAGGGTTTAGACTATGGCTACACCTTC,CSAAGLQGLDYGYTF
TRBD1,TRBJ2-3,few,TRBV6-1,TGTGCCAGCAGTCGGGACAGTGATACGCAGTATTTT,CASSRDSDTQYF
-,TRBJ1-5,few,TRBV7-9,TGTGCCAGCAGCTTAGTGAAGGGCTATTCTGCAAATAGCAATCAGCCCCAGCATTTT,CASSLVKGYSANSNQPQHF
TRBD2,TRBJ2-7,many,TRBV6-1,TGTGCCAGCAGACCGGGAGGTAGGGGCGGGGAGCAGTACTTC,CASRPGGRGGEQYF
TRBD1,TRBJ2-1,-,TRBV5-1,TGCGCCAGCAGCTTGGACAGGGGAGAGCAGTTCTTC,CASSLDRGEQFF
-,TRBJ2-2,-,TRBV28,TGTGCCAGCAGTTTCGGGACGTCCGGGGAGCTGTTTTTT,CASSFGTSGELFF
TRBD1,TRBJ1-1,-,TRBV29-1,TGCAGCGTAGAGGCCGGGACAGCGAACACTGAAGCTTTCTTT,CSVEAGTANTEAFF
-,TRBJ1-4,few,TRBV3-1,TGTGCCAGCAGCCCCGACAGCTCCAATGAAAAACTGTTTTTT,CASSPDSSNEKLFF
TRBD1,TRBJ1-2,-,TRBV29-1,TGCAGCGTTGATAGGGTTCAAGGGACAGGGACCTATGGCTACACCTTC,CSVDRVQGTGTYGYTF
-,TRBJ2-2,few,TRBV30,TGTGCCTGGAGTCCTATGAGATCCGGGGAGCTGTTTTTT,CAWSPMRSGELFF
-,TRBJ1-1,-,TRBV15,TGTGCCACCAGCAGGGGGGTGGCCACTGAAGCTTTCTTT,CATSRGVATEAFF
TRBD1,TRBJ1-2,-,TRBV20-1,TGCAGTGCGGGACCGTCTGGACAGGGCTATGGCTACACCTTC,CSAGPSGQGYGYTF
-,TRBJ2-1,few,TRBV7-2,TGTGCCAGCAGCTTAGAGGGGGGCGTTACCTACAATGAGCAGTTCTTC,CASSLEGGVTYNEQFF
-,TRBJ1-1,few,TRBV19,TGTGCCAGTAGTGGTGGGATATTTGAAGCTTTCTTT,CASSGGIFEAFF
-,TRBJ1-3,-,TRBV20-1,TGCAGTGCTCGTCCTTGGGCTGGGGAAAACACCATATATTTT,CSARPWAGENTIYF
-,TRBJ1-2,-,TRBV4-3,TGCGCCAGCAGCCCGCGGACCGCCCAGGGAGGCTACACCTTC,CASSPRTAQGGYTF
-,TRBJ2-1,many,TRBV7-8,TGTGCCAGCAGCTTAGTGGGTGGCGGGTTAGGCGATGAGCAGTTCTTC,CASSLVGGGLGDEQFF
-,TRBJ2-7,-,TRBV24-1,TGTGCCACCAGTGATCCGAGGGGCGGACCCTACGAGCAGTACTTC,CATSDPRGGPYEQYF
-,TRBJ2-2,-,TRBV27,TGTGCCAGCAGACAAGAGAACACCGGGGAGCTGTTTTTT,CASRQENTGELFF
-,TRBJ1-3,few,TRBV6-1,TGTGCCAGCAGTGCCTTGACAGTCTCTGGAAACACCATATATTTT,CASSALTVSGNTIYF
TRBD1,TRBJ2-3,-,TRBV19,TGTGCCACTGGACGGACAGGCGGCACAGATACGCAGTATTTT,CATGRTGGTDTQYF
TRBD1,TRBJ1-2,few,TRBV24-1,TGTGCCACCAGTAGGGGACAGGAGAGTTATGGCTACACCTTC,CATSRGQESYGYTF
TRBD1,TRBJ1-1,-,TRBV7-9,TGTGCCAGCAGCTTAGTAAGGGGGCTCAACACTGAAGCTTTCTTT,CASSLVRGLNTEAFF
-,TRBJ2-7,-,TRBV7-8,TGTGCCAGCAGCTTATGGGGCAGGGATCGGTACGAGCAGTACTTC,CASSLWGRDRYEQYF
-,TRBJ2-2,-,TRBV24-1,TGTGCCACCAGTGACGCAGCGCAATTCACCGGGACTGGGACCGGGGAGCTGTTTTTT,CATSDAAQFTGTGTGELFF
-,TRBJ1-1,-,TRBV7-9,TGTGCCAGCAGCCAATCTTCCCTGAACACTGAAGCTTTCTTT,CASSQSSLNTEAFF
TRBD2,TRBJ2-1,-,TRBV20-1,TGCAGTGCTCAAATGGGGGGACTAGCCGGCGGTGAGCAGTTCTTC,CSAQMGGLAGGEQFF
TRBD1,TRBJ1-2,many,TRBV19,TGTGCCAGTAGTATCGGACAGGACTACACCTTC,CASSIGQDYTF
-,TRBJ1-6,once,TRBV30,TGTGCCTGGAGAGGGATGACTGATTCACCCCTCCACTTT,CAWRGMTDSPLHF
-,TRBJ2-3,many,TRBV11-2,TGTGCCAGCAGGAAGTTAGGTGGCGGTTACACAGATACGCAGTATTTT,CASRKLGGGYTDTQYF
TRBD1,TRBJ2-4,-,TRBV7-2,TGTGCCAGCAGCCGCGACAGGGGACAAAACATTCAGTACTTC,CASSRDRGQNIQYF
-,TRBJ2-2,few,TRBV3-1,TGTGCCAGCAGTGTAAGACACTCCGGGGAGCTGTTTTTT,CASSVRHSGELFF
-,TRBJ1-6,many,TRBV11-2,TGTGCCAGCAGCACCCAGGGGTCCGGGTCACCCCTCCACTTT,CASSTQGSGSPLHF
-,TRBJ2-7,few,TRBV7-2,TGTGCCAGCAGCCGTGGACCGTCGGGCTACGAGCAGTACTTC,CASSRGPSGYEQYF
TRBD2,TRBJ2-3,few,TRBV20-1,TGCAGTGCTTTCCCTAGCGGGAGGATCATGGGGACAGATACGCAGTATTTT,CSAFPSGRIMGTDTQYF
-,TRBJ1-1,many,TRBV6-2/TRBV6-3,TGTGCCAGCAGTTACTCGACCTCCGGAACCGCTGAAGCTTTCTTT,CASSYSTSGTAEAFF
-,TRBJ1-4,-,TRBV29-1,TGCAGCGCGCGGACTAATGAAAAACTGTTTTTT,CSARTNEKLFF
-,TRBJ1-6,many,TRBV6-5,TGTGCCAGCAGTTACTCACCTAAGGTGTTGTCACCCCTCCACTTT,CASSYSPKVLSPLHF
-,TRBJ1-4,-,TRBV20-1,TGCAGTGCTAGAGGCCCACTTAATGAAAAACTGTTTTTT,CSARGPLNEKLFF
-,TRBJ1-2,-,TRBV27,TGTGCCAGCAGTTTAGGCGCCGGCAGGGGCTCCTATGGCTACACCTTC,CASSLGAGRGSYGYTF
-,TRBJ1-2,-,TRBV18,TGTGCCAGCTCACCAACCCATGGGTATGGCTACACCTTC,CASSPTHGYGYTF
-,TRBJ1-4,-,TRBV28,TGTGCCAGCAGTCTCCCGACGGGGAGGGGTGAAAAACTGTTTTTT,CASSLPTGRGEKLFF
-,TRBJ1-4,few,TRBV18,TGTGCCAGCCAACCTAGGCCGGTTGAAAAACTGTTTTTT,CASQPRPVEKLFF
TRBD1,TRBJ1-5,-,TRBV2,TGTGCCAGCAGTGTAAGAAGGCAGGGGGGCCAGCCCCAGCATTTT,CASSVRRQGGQPQHF
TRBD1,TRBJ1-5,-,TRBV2,TGTGCCAGCAGGGTAGACAGGGCCGATCAGCCCCAGCATTTT,CASRVDRADQPQHF
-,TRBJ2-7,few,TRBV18,TGTGCCAGCTCACCCGGGACATCTTCCAGGGAGCAGTACTTC,CASSPGTSSREQYF
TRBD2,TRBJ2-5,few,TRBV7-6,TGTGCCAGCAGCTCCAATGGACTAGCGTTTGGCCAAGAGACCCAGTACTTC,CASSSNGLAFGQETQYF
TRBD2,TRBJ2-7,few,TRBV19,TGTGCCAGTAGTATTATGTGGGCTAGCGGGAGTCTCATCTACGAGCAGTACTTC,CASSIMWASGSLIYEQYF
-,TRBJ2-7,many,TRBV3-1,TGTGCCAGCAGCCAAGATCGCGGGTACGAGCAGTACTTC,CASSQDRGYEQYF
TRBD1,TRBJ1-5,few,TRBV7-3,TGTGCCAGCAGCTTAAAGGACAGGGGAGGGCCCCAGCATTTT,CASSLKDRGGPQHF
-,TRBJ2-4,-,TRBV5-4,TGTGCCAGCAGCGGAGGGGACATTCAGTACTTC,CASSGGDIQYF
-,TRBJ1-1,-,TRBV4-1,TGCGCCAGCAGCCCAGAAGACGGGTTTTTGACTGAAGCTTTCTTT,CASSPEDGFLTEAFF
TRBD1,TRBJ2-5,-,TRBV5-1,TGCGCCAGCACGACAGGGAACCAAGAGACCCAGTACTTC,CASTTGNQETQYF
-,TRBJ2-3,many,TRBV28,TGTGCCAGCAGTTTTATCTTATCGAAGGATACGCAGTATTTT,CASSFILSKDTQYF
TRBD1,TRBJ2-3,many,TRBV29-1,TGCAGCGTTGGGGACAGGGGATTTACTAGCACAGATACGCAGTATTTT,CSVGDRGFTSTDTQYF
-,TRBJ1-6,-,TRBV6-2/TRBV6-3,TGTGCCAGCAGTTTCAGGGGAGGAGGATCACCCCTCCACTTT,CASSFRGGGSPLHF